This T cell receptor (beta chain) was identified in a study of OX40 agonist ivuxolimab in advanced cancers. Across the study: Patients undergoing dose escalation presented with hepatocellular carcinoma, melanoma, renal cell or head and neck cancer. It was permissible to have had prior anti-PD-1, anti-PD-L1 or anti-CTLA-4 therapy, and over 35% had some. The study, taken as a whole, reports: Certain nonresponders likewise exhibited a low normalized T-cell clonal expansion. Expanded clones tended on average to be more numerous among CD8+ T cells than CD4+.

V shed 1 base and J shed 1 base, with 7 bases lying between them. CDR3 length: 14 residues. Germline lookup yields CDR1 SGHVS and CDR2 FNYEAQ. Profiling relied on immunoSEQ multiplex PCR, and the TCRdb table lists in-frame clones only, not all of them. This sample has 50,000 to 70,000 clones, with 85% found just once. As concerns this clone: The antigen remains unidentified.

The chain combines TRBV7-6 with TRBJ1-1; possibly TRBD1 for D (5 bases). Sequenced here: CD4+ or CD8+ T cells sorted from blood, sampled in a trial of the OX40 agonist ivuxolimab. The source of this sequence is an adult with an advanced solid tumor such as melanoma, head and neck, liver or kidney cancer. The CDR3 DNA sequence: TGTGCCAGCAGCTTAGGGGGGAAGAACACTGAAGCTTTCTTT. Its protein is CASSLGGKNTEAFF.